Following are 9 T cell receptor beta chains from one sample sequenced in a study of cytotoxic CD8 clonotypes in ibrutinib-treated CLL. The method was immunoSEQ multiplex PCR; TCRdb's version includes in-frame clones alone and lacks a portion of them. Of around 140,000 clones in the sample, around 76% were seen once. The specimen was PBMCs, collected after 24 months of ibrutinib treatment. Every receptor here comes from a human donor with chronic lymphocytic leukemia.

The chain combines TRBV18 with TRBJ2-5, with 7 bases lining up with TRBD1. The CDR3 covers 15 residues. V shed 3 bases, J shed 2 bases, and the junction held 6 bases outside the gene matches. Germline V gene sequence: CDR1 KGHSH, CDR2 LQKENI. CDR3 loop: CASSPPGQSQETQYF. The CDR3 nucleotides read TGTGCCAGCTCACCGCCGGGACAGTCGCAAGAGACCCAGTACTTC.

The rearrangement joins TRBV7-3 to TRBJ2-5, with D possibly being TRBD2 (6 bases). The CDR3 runs 15 residues. V lost 2 bases to trimming and J lost 0 bases, with 10 bases between them. The V gene's germline CDR1 is SGHTA and CDR2 FQGTGA. Here the CDR3 DNA reads TGTGCCAGCAGCTTAGGGTGGGAGGACCAAGAGACCCAGTACTTC. Amino acids: CASSLGWEDQETQYF. Using reference TRBV7-3 and TRBJ2-5 for the parts outside the CDR3, the full variable domain is GAGVSQTPSNKVTEKGKYVELRCDPISGHTALYWYRQSLGQGPEFLIYFQGTGAADDSGLPNDRFFAVRPEGSVSTLKIQRTERGDSAVYLCASSLGWEDQETQYFGPGTRLLVL.

This clone was counted a few times. This chain joins TRBV7-2 and TRBJ1-6, with D maybe TRBD1 (5 bases). Trimming left V 5 bases short and J 6 bases short, with 14 bases between. Germline loops: CDR1 SGHTA, CDR2 FQGNSA. There are 15 residues in the CDR3. The CDR3: CASSRDRPTNSPLHF. CDR3 nucleotides: TGTGCCAGCAGCCGGGACCGACCGACTAATTCACCCCTCCACTTT.

A single count supports this clone. The chain couples TRBV10-3 to TRBJ1-4; the D gene is possibly TRBD1 (5 bases). Trimming left V 2 bases short and J 8 bases short, with 12 bases between. The CDR3 runs to 14 residues. Germline CDR1 is ENHRY and CDR2 is SYGVKD. DNA for the CDR3: TGTGCCATCAGTGAGGCGGGCCGGGGGGAAAAACTGTTTTTT. It is translated as CAISEAGRGEKLFF.

The rearrangement uses TRBV30 and TRBJ1-3; D call uncertain. This CDR3 comprises 14 residues. The germline V gene encodes CDR1 GTSNPN and CDR2 SVGIG (reference sequence). Between the trimmed V and J ends, which lost 2 bases and 2 bases, there was a span of 10 bases. The CDR3 bases are TGTGCCTGGAGTCCCCGGGCAGCTGGAAACACCATATATTTT. Translating it yields CAWSPRAAGNTIYF.

V gene TRBV5-1 combines with J gene TRBJ2-1; 8 nucleotides line up with TRBD1. Germline-derived CDR1 and CDR2 are SGHRS and YFSETQ. V trimming: 2 bases; J trimming: 3 bases; junction bases outside the gene matches: 4. There are 15 residues in the CDR3. This CDR3 reads CASSFWTGNYNEQFF. CDR3 sequence (DNA): TGCGCCAGCAGCTTTTGGACAGGGAACTACAATGAGCAGTTCTTC.

The chain has TRBV18 and TRBJ2-5; the match to TRBD1 covers 9 bases. The CDR3 length is 14 residues. In germline, CDR1 is KGHSH, CDR2 LQKENI. V gave up 2 bases and J gave up 4 bases; unmatched junction bases: 2. The CDR3 is CASSPGTGIETQYF. The DNA of the CDR3 is TGTGCCAGCTCACCAGGGACAGGGATAGAGACCCAGTACTTC.

This clone was recorded a few times. CDR3 in DNA: TGTGCCAGCAGCCAAGAAAGGGGGGGTGAGGAGACCCAGTACTTC. Protein: CASSQERGGEETQYF. The rearrangement joins TRBV4-2 to TRBJ2-5; D might be TRBD2 (7 bases). Germline-derived CDR1 and CDR2 are LGHNA and YNFKEQ. The CDR3 runs 15 residues. V lost 0 bases, J lost 5 bases, and 13 bases lay in between.

Only a few counts were recorded for this clone. The V call is TRBV10-1, the J call TRBJ2-7; D ambiguous. Trimming removed 8 bases at V and 0 bases at J, with 14 bases between. Germline-derived CDR1 and CDR2 are WNHNN and SYGVQD (reference sequence). The CDR3 is made up of 14 amino acids. CDR3: CASGDPRSSYEQYF. In DNA, the CDR3 is TGCGCCAGCGGAGACCCGCGGAGCTCCTACGAGCAGTACTTC.